These 16 T cell receptor beta chains were sequenced from one sample in a study of beta chain features in type 1 diabetes. Since all of the isolated RNA was reverse transcribed, expressed TCRB transcripts were what got sequenced. TCRdb keeps only in-frame clones here, not all; method: immunoSEQ multiplex PCR. The sample contains about 450,000 clones, roughly 11% of which appear only once. The sequencing sample was made of naive CD4+ T cells from blood. The receptors were gathered from a woman in her late teens or twenties in good health.

This clone was detected only a few times. The chain employs TRBV29-1 and TRBJ2-7; TRBD1 matches 7 bases. Germline CDR1 and CDR2: SQVTM and ANQGSEA. CDR3 length equals 12 residues. V shed 7 bases, J shed 1 base, and the junction held 4 bases outside the gene matches. DNA of the CDR3: TGCAGCGGTACAGGGGATTCCTACGAGCAGTACTTC. Translating gives CSGTGDSYEQYF.

The J gene is TRBJ2-7, the V gene TRBV2; D is unclear. The CDR3 runs 12 residues. V was shortened by 5 bases and J by 5 bases, with 10 bases between the two germline ends. Looked up from germline, CDR1 is SNHLY and CDR2 is FYNNEI. DNA for the CDR3: TGTGCCAGCAGTCTCGACCGGAACGAGCAGTACGTC. Protein sequence: CASSLDRNEQYV.

The rearrangement uses TRBV6-1 and TRBJ2-7; D unresolved. CDR3 length: 14 amino acids. Germline CDR1 is MNHNS and CDR2 is SASEGT. V lost 5 bases, J lost 7 bases, and 18 bases lay in between. The CDR3 spells CASSLRTVAMEQYV. CDR3 nucleotide sequence: TGTGCCAGCAGTCTCCGGACGGTGGCAATGGAGCAGTACGTC.

V and J are TRBV7-3 and TRBJ2-5; 10 positions agree with TRBD2. V lost 5 bases and J lost 5; bases outside the gene matches: 8. This CDR3 has 15 residues. Germline V gene data show CDR1 as SGHTA and CDR2 as FQGTGA. The CDR3 reads CASSPSGGALETQYF. Here the CDR3 DNA reads TGTGCCAGCAGCCCGAGCGGGGGGGCCCTCGAGACCCAGTACTTC.

As regards this clone: One end of the junction varies from germline; a read error may be responsible. V gene TRBV5-1 combines with J gene TRBJ2-3, with TRBD2 identical over 13 bases. The CDR3 runs to 12 residues. CDR1 and CDR2 (germline): SGHRS, YFSETQ. This chain's CDR3 is CASSLEGLAGVF. CDR3 nucleotides: TGCGCCAGCAGCTTGGAAGGACTAGCGGGAGTGTTT. Full variable domain (remainder filled in from reference TRBV5-1 and TRBJ2-3): KAGVTQTPRYLIKTRGQQVTLSCSPISGHRSVSWYQQTPGQGLQFLFEYFSETQRNKGNFPGRFSGRQFSNSRSEMNVSTLELGDSALYLCASSLEGLAGVFGPGTRLTVL.

V is TRBV9 and J is TRBJ2-7; TRBD1 agrees at 7 bases. Germline lookup yields CDR1 SGDLS and CDR2 YYNGEE. The V segment lost 4 bases and the J segment 2 bases; nucleotides outside the gene matches: 9. The CDR3 has 15 amino acids. CDR3 bases: TGTGCCAGCAGCACCCGGACAGGCCTCACCTACGAGCAGTACTTC. It encodes CASSTRTGLTYEQYF.

The J gene is TRBJ1-2, the V gene TRBV29-1, with D perhaps TRBD1 (5 bases). The CDR3 is 13 amino acids. The germline V gene has CDR1 SQVTM and CDR2 ANQGSEA. The V end lost 4 bases, the J end lost 5 bases, and 14 bases lay between the germline ends. The CDR3 spells CSVGKGTGYGYTF. CDR3 DNA sequence: TGCAGCGTTGGCAAGGGAACAGGTTATGGCTACACCTTC.

This clone was counted between two and nine times. The rearrangement joins TRBV7-9 to TRBJ2-7; D is undetermined. Per germline, CDR1 SEHNR and CDR2 FQNEAQ (reference sequence). Trimming removed 4 bases at V and 0 bases at J, with 10 bases between. The CDR3 runs 14 residues. CDR3 nucleotide sequence: TGTGCCAGCAGCTCACCTGTTACCTCCTACGAGCAGTACTTC. Protein sequence: CASSSPVTSYEQYF.

As concerns this clone: The same CDR3 also results from other DNA sequences found in this sample. The gene calls are TRBV19 and TRBJ1-1; D gene ambiguous. The CDR3 length is 12 residues. Germline V gene data show CDR1 as LNHDA and CDR2 as SQIVND (reference sequence). V shed 7 bases and J shed 1 base, with 7 bases lying between them. CDR3 sequence (DNA): TGTGCCAGTAAGCGCGAGAACACTGAAGCTTTCTTT. Translated, it gives CASKRENTEAFF.

This clone was seen a handful of times. The chain joins TRBV6-6 to TRBJ1-6, with D uncertain. This CDR3 is built from 12 residues. CDR1 is MNHNY, CDR2 SVGAGI, per germline (reference sequence). Between the trimmed V and J ends, which lost 8 bases and 12 bases, there was a span of 14 bases. The DNA of the CDR3 is TGTGCCAGCCGTTCGGGTCTCCAACCCCTCCACTTT. Encoded protein: CASRSGLQPLHF.

This clone was observed a few times. This chain connects TRBV21-1 to TRBJ2-7. TRBV21-1 is tagged as a pseudogene. The CDR3 sequence is 14 residues long. CDR3 region: CASSKETAPYEQYV. The CDR3 DNA reads TGTGCCAGCAGCAAAGAAACGGCCCCCTACGAGCAGTACGTC.

This CDR3 is CASSGLAGDPYNEQFF. The CDR3 DNA sequence: TGTGCCAGCAGTGGGTTAGCGGGGGACCCCTACAATGAGCAGTTCTTC. The gene calls are TRBV2 and TRBJ2-1; 9 nucleotides match TRBD2. The CDR3 has 16 residues. With 4 bases clipped from V and 2 bases from J, the junction kept 6 bases outside the gene matches. In germline, CDR1 is SNHLY, CDR2 FYNNEI.

With regard to this clone: Different DNA sequences within this sample yield the same CDR3. J is TRBJ2-1 and V is TRBV7-9; D ambiguous. The CDR3 has 14 amino acids. Germline CDR1 and CDR2: SEHNR and FQNEAQ (reference sequence). V was shortened by 3 bases and J by 0 bases, with 6 bases between the two germline ends. CDR3 amino acids: CASSFRSSYNEQFF. The CDR3 DNA reads TGTGCCAGCAGCTTCAGGAGCTCCTACAATGAGCAGTTCTTC.

This clone was detected a few times. The V and J genes are TRBV5-1 and TRBJ1-2, with D maybe TRBD1 (6 bases). The germline V and J ends were trimmed by 3 bases and 4 bases, with 13 bases remaining between them. The CDR3 extends over 14 amino acids. Germline CDR1 SGHRS, CDR2 YFSETQ. The CDR3 bases are TGCGCCAGCAGCTCGGAACAGGGACGCTATGGCTACACCTTC. Translation gives CASSSEQGRYGYTF.

J is TRBJ2-1 and V is TRBV14; TRBD2 matches 8 bases. Trimming at V came to 3 bases and at J to 4 bases, leaving 8 bases not matched to a gene. Germline V gene sequence: CDR1 SGHDN, CDR2 FVKESK. CDR3 length: 16 residues. Here the CDR3 DNA reads TGTGCCAGCAGCCACGTAACGGGGGGGCTGTACAATGAGCAGTTCTTC. Translation: CASSHVTGGLYNEQFF.

The gene calls are TRBV7-3 and TRBJ2-1; D might be TRBD2 (6 bases). The CDR3 is made up of 16 amino acids. Per the germline V gene, CDR1 is SGHTA and CDR2 is FQGTGA. V was clipped by 0 bases and J by 3 bases, with 12 bases between them. CDR3 loop: CASSLTSGGDYNEQFF. The CDR3 nucleotides read TGTGCCAGCAGCTTAACTAGCGGAGGGGACTACAATGAGCAGTTCTTC. Together with reference TRBV7-3 and TRBJ2-1, the CDR3 gives the full variable domain: GAGVSQTPSNKVTEKGKYVELRCDPISGHTALYWYRQSLGQGPEFLIYFQGTGAADDSGLPNDRFFAVRPEGSVSTLKIQRTERGDSAVYLCASSLTSGGDYNEQFFGPGTRLTVL.